Sequencing of this T cell receptor (beta chain) was carried out in a study of Graves' ophthalmopathy and Graves' hyperthyroidism. Study observations and caveats: Also, most clonotypes expanded in the thyroid above 0.001 frequency appeared in blood. For predicting ophthalmopathy progression, the model had more than 60% sensitivity and under 85% specificity.

Orbital computed tomography, thyroid ultrasound, TRAb, serum thyroxine and clinical symptoms formed the basis of diagnosis. PBMCs came from 8.5 to 10 ml of fresh peripheral blood. The CDR3 runs 13 residues. Germline V gives CDR1 MNHNS, CDR2 SASEGT. V trimming: 6 bases; J trimming: 5 bases; junction bases outside the gene matches: 5. Beta-chain TCR CDR3 regions were amplified from RNA transcripts. HTBI-primed first-round RT-PCR preceded second-round multiplex PCR. Each CDR3 protein is one row after TCRdb ran MiXCR on the multiplex PCR reads. This sample has about 14,000 distinct CDR3 sequences, with about 50% found just once. Comment on this clonotype: Its antigen is as yet unknown.

The TCR was taken from a woman aged 25-40 years with Graves' ophthalmopathy. J is TRBJ2-5 and V is TRBV6-1; 8 nucleotides match TRBD2. Sequenced: peripheral blood. The CDR3 DNA sequence: TGTGCCAGCAGGGCCGGGACTAGTGAGACCCAGTACTTC. Its protein product is CASRAGTSETQYF.